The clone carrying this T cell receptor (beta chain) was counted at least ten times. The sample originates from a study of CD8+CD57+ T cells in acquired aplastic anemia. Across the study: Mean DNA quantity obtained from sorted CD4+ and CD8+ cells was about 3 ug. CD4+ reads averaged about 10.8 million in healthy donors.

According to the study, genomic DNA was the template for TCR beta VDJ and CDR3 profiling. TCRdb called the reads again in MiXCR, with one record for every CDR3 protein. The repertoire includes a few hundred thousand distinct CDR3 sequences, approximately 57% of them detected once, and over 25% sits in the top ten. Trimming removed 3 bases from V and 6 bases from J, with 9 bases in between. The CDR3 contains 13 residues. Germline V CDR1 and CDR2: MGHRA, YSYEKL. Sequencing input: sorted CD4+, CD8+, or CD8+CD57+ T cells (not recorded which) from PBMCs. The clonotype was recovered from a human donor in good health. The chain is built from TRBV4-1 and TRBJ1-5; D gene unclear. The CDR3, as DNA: TGCGCCAGCAGCCAGACCATGGGTCAGCCCCAGCATTTT. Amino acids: CASSQTMGQPQHF.